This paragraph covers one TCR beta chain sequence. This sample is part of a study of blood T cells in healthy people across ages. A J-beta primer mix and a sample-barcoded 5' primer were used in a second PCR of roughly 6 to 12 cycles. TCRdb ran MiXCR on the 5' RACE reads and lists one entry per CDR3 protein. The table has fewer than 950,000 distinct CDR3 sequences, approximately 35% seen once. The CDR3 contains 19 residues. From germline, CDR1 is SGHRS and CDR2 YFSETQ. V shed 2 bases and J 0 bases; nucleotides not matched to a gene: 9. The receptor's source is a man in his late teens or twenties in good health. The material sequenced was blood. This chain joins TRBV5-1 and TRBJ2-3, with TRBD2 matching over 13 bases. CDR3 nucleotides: TGCGCCAGCAGCTTCGCCGGACTAGCGGGGGTGATCAGCACAGATACGCAGTATTTT. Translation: CASSFAGLAGVISTDTQYF.